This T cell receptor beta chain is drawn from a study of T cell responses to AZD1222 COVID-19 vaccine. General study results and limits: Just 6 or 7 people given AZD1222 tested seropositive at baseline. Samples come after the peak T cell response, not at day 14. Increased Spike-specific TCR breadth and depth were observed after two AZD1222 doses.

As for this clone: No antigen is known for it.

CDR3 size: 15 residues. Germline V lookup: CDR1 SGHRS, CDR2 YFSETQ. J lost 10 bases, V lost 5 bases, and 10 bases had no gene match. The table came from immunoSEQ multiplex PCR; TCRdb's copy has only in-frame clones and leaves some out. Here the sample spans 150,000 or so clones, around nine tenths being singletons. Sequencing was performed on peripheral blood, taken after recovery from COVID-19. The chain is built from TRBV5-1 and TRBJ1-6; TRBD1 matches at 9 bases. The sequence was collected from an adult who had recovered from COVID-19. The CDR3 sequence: CASRTGTGKQSPLHF. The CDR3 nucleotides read TGCGCCAGCAGAACCGGGACAGGGAAGCAATCACCCCTCCACTTT.